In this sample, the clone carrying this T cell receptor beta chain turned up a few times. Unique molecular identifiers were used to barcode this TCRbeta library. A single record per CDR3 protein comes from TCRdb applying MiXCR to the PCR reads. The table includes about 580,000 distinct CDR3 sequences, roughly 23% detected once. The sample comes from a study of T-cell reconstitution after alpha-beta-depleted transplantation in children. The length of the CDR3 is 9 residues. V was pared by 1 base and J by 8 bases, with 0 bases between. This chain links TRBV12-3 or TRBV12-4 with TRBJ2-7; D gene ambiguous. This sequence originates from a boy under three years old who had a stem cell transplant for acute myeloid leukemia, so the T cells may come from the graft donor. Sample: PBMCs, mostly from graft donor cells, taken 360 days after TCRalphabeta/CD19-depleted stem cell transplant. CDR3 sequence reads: CASSLEQYF. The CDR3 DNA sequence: TGTGCCAGCAGTTTAGAGCAGTACTTC.